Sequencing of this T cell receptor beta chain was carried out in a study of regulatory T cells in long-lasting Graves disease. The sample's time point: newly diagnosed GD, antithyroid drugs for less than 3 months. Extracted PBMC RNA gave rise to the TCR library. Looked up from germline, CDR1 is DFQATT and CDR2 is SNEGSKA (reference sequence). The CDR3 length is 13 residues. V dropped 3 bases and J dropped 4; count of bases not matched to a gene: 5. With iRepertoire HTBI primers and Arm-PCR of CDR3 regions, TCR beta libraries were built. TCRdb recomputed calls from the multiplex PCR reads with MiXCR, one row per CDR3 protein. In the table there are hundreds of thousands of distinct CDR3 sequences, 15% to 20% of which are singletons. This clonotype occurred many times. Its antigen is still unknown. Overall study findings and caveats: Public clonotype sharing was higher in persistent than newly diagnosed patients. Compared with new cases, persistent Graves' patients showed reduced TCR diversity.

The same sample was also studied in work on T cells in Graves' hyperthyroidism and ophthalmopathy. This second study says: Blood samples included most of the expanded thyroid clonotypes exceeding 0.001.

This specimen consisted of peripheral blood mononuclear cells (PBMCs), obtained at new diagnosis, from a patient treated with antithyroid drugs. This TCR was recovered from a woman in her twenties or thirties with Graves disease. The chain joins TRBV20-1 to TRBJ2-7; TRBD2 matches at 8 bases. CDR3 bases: TGCAGTGCTAGTAGCGGGATCGGGTACGAGCAGTACTTC. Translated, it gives CSASSGIGYEQYF.